This TCR beta chain was documented in a study of shared T cell receptors in the human thymus. The protocol was immunoSEQ multiplex PCR, while the TCRdb copy is restricted to in-frame clones and leaves out a portion. The table includes 500,000 to 850,000 clones, around 87% detected once. This clone has only one observation. V gave up 3 bases and J gave up 3 bases, with 8 bases separating them. Looked up from germline, CDR1 is SGHDN and CDR2 is FVKESK. The CDR3 sequence is 13 residues long. Another study also made use of these data, one on human thymus T cells. That study reports: Infants, healthy and Finnish, who were having corrective surgery for congenital heart defects served as donors. Usage of V and J genes appeared biased in thymic and blood repertoires. Unrelated individuals reportedly shared highly overlapping thymic TCR repertoires.

This sequence originates from a boy less than two years old with a congenital heart defect. Input material: thymocytes. V usage is TRBV14 and J usage is TRBJ1-1, with D tentatively TRBD1 (5 bases). CDR3 sequence reads: CASSHGHHTEAFF. The CDR3 DNA follows: TGTGCCAGCAGCCACGGACACCACACTGAAGCTTTCTTT.